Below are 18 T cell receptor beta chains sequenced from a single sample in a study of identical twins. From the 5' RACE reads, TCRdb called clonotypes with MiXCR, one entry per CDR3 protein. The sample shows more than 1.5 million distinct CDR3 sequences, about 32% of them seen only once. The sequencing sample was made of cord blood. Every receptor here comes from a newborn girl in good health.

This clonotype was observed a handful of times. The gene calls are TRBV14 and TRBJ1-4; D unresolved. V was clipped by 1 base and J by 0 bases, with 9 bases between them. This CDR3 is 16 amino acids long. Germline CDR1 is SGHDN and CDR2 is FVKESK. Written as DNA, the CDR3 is TGTGCCAGCAGCCAAGTCCCCGGGGCAACTAATGAAAAACTGTTTTTT. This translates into CASSQVPGATNEKLFF.

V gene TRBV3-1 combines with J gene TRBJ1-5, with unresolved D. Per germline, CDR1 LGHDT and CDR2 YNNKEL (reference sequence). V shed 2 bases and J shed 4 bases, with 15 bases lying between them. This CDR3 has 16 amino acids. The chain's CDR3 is CASSQSLSGENQPQHF. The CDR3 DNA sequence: TGTGCCAGCAGCCAAAGTTTATCAGGTGAGAATCAGCCCCAGCATTTT.

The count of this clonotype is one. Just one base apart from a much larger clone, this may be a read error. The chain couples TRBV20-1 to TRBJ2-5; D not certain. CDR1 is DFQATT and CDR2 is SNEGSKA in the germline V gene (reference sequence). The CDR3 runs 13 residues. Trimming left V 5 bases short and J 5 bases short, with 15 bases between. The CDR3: CSAPHPRPETQYF. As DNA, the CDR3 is TGCAGTGCTCCACACCCAAGACCGGAGACCCAGTACTTC.

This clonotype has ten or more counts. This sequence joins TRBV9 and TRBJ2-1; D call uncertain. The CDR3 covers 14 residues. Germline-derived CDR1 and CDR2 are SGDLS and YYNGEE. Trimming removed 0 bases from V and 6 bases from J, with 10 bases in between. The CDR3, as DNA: TGTGCCAGCAGCGTAGTACCCGGCGGCAATGAGCAGTTCTTC. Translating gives CASSVVPGGNEQFF.

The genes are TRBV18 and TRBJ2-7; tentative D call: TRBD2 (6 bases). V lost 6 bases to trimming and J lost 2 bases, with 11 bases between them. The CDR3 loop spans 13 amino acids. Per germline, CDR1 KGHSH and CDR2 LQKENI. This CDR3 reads CASSASATYEQYF. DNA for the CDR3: TGTGCCAGCTCGGCTAGCGCTACCTACGAGCAGTACTTC.

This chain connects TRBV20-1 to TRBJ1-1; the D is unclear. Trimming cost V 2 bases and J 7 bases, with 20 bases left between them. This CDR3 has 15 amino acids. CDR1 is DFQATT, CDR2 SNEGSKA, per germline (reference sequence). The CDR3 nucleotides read TGCAGTGCTAGATCGGGCACAGCCCCTCCTAGTGAAGCTTTCTTT. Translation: CSARSGTAPPSEAFF.

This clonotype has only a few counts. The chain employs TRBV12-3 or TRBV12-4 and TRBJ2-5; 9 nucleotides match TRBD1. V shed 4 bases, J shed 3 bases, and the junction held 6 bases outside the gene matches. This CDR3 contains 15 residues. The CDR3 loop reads CASSWGQGRKETQYF. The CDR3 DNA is TGTGCCAGCAGTTGGGGACAGGGTAGAAAAGAGACCCAGTACTTC.

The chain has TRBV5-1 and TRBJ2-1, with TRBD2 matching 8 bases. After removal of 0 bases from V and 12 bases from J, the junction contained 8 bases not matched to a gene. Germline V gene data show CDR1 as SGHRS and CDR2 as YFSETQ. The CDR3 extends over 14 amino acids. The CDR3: CASSLDSGVSGQFF. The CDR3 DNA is TGCGCCAGCAGCTTGGATAGCGGGGTATCCGGGCAGTTCTTC.

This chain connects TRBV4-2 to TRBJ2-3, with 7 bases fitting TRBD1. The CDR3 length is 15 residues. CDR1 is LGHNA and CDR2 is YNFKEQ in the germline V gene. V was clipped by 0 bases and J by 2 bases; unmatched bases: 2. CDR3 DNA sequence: TGTGCCAGCAGCCAAGAGGACAGGCCCACAGATACGCAGTATTTT. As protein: CASSQEDRPTDTQYF.

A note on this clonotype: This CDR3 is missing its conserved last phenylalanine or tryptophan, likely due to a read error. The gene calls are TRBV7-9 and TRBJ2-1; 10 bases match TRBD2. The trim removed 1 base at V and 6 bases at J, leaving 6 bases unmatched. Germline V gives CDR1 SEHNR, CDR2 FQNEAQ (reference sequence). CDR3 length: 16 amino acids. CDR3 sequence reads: CASSLGSGRVGNEQFL. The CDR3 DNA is TGTGCCAGCAGCTTAGGAAGCGGGAGGGTCGGCAATGAGCAGTTCTTA.

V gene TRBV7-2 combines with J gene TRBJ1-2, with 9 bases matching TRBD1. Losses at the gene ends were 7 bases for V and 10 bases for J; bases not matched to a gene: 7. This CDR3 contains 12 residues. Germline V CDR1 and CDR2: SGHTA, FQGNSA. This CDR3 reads CASTRDRADYTF. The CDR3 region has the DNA TGTGCCAGCACACGGGACAGGGCTGACTACACCTTC.

CDR3 sequence reads: CASSSSSGRVNNEQYF. The CDR3 nucleotides read TGTGCCAGCAGTTCCTCTAGCGGGAGGGTAAACAATGAGCAGTACTTC. This chain links TRBV27 with TRBJ2-5; 12 positions match TRBD2. Germline V CDR1 and CDR2: MNHEY, SMNVEV (reference sequence). The CDR3 spans 16 residues. J was trimmed by 11 bases and V by 4 bases; bases with no gene match: 14.

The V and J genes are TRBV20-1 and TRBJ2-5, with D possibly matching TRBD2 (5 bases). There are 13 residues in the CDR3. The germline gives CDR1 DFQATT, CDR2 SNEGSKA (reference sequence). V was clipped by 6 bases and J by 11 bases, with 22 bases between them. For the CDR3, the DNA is TGCAGTGCCCACGTCCTAGCAGGCAATGAGCAGTACTTC. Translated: CSAHVLAGNEQYF.

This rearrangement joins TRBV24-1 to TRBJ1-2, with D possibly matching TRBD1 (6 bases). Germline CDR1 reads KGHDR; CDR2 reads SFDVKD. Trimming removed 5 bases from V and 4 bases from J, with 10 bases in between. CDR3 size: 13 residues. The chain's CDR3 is CATSVGQFYGYTF. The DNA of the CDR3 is TGTGCCACCAGTGTCGGACAGTTCTATGGCTACACCTTC.

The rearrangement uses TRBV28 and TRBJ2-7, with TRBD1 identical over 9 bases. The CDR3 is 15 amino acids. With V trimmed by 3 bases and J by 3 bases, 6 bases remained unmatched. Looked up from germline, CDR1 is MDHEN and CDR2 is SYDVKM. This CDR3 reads CASSLRGQGDYEQYF. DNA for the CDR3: TGTGCCAGCAGTTTGAGGGGACAGGGAGACTACGAGCAGTACTTC.

CDR3 sequence: CASSQSRLAGANSYNEQYF. The CDR3 DNA reads as TGTGCCAGCAGCCAAAGTCGACTAGCGGGGGCCAACTCCTACAATGAGCAGTACTTC. V gene TRBV4-2 combines with J gene TRBJ2-1; 12 bases align to TRBD2. The better agreement between TRBJ2-7 and the DNA end casts doubt on the J call. Germline values: CDR1 LGHNA, CDR2 YNFKEQ. The CDR3 loop spans 19 amino acids.

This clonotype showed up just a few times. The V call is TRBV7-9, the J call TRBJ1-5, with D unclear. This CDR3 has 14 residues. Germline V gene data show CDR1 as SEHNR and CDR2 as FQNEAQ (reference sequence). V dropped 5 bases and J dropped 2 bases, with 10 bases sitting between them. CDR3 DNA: TGTGCCAGCAGCAACGATAGGGGCAATCAGCCCCAGCATTTT. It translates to CASSNDRGNQPQHF.

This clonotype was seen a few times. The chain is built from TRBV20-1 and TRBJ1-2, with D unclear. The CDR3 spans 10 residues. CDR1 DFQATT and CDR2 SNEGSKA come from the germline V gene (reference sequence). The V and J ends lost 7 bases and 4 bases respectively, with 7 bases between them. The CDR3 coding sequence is TGCAGTGATCACCGCTATGGCTACACCTTC. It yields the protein CSDHRYGYTF.